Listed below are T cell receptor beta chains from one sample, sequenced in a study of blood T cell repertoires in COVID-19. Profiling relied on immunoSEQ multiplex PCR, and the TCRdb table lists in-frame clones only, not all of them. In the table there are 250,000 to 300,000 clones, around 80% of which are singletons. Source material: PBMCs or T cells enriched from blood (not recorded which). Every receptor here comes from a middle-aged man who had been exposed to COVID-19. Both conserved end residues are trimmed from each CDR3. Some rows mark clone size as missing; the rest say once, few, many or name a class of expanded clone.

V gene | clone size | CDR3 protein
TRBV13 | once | ASSQTVDTQY
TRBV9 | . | ASSVTPRLWGNTIY
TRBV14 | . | ASSQDPSGSGRQY
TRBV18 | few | ASSPGLDYEQY
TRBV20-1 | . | SATRVDTQY
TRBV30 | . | ACGGNTEAF
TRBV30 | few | AYKSGTNRIRADGYT
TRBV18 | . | ASSRGTANQPQH
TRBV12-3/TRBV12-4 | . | ASGAGGTDTQY
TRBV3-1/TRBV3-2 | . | ASSQDPRDPQH
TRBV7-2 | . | ASSSRGGPLGEQY
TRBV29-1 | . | SVPGTGTYNEQF
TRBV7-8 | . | ASSLAGASNTDTQY
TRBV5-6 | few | ASSLFSASGRGAYEQY
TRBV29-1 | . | SVGTAGGPNIQY
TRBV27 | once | ASSSGPQPQETQY
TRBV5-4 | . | ASSLPDRNTEAF
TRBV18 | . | ASSPTGREGLSDTQY
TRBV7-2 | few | ASSPGGEDTGELF
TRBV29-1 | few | SVEDPLWSGNNEQF
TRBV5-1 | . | ASSLRAGVFEQF
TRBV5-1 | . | ASSPSGRGNEKLF
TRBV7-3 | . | ASSLTSGRASNTGELF
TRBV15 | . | ATSRPGTGGMAF
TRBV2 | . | ASMTSGRNEQF
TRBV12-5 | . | ASGPGQGMMNEQF
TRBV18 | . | ASSQSRVTSGGRETQY
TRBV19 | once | ASKGGRDPSVLEKLF
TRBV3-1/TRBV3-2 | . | ASSLTRGINQPQH
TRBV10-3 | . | AIRVTDGYT
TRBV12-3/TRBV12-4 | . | ASTLTTSMGQF
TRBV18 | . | ASSPPGAASSYEQY
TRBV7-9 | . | ASSLPGTDTQY
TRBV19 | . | ATTGTGLTGELF
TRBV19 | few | ASSIESNRGRNYGYT
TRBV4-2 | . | ASSQELRGVAGATDTQY
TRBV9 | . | ASSGDRGRGLTDTQY
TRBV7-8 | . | ASSQDSEQY
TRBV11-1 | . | ASSSYSGSRYNEQF
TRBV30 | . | AWSTITGLNQPQH
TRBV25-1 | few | ASSAQGQGNEKLF
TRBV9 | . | ASSAPAGPEKLF
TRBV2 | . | ASRIAGGLGQETQY
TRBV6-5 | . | ASSYQAGDPYGYT
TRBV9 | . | ASSVEGGTATDTQY
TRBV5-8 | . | ASTSQGRGYT